This entry is about one T cell receptor (beta chain). No antigen is known for it. The data belong to a study of PD-1 blockade in classical Hodgkin lymphoma. General study results and limits: Complete responders had baseline diversity similar to newly diagnosed patients. Newly diagnosed patients were reported to exhibit reduced baseline TCR diversity relative to healthy donors.

The junction had 4 bases not matched to a gene; V was cut back by 6 bases and J by 6 bases. Germline values: CDR1 SNHLY, CDR2 FYNNEI. This CDR3 comprises 14 residues. Every one of the patients relapsed after autologous stem cell transplantation (brentuximab vedotin exposure was variable). Assay used: immunoSEQ multiplex PCR; TCRdb lists only in-frame clones, some missing. This sample yields 30,000 to 40,000 clones, of which about four fifths are seen a single time; 30% to 35% belongs to the top ten. Sequences were derived from peripheral blood mononuclear cells (PBMCs), sampled at baseline. The rearrangement joins TRBV2 to TRBJ2-2, with 10 positions matching TRBD2. The source is a human donor with classical Hodgkin lymphoma. The CDR3 loop is CASRLAGFAGELFF. In nucleotides, the CDR3 is TGTGCCAGCAGACTAGCGGGGTTTGCCGGGGAGCTGTTTTTT.